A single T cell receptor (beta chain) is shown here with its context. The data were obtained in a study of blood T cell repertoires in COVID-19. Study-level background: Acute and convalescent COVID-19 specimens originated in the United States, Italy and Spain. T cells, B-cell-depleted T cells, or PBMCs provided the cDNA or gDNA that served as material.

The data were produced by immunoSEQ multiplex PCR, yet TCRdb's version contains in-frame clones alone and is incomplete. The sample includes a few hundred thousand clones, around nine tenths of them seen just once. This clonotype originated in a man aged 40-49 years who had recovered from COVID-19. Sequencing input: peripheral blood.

The CDR3 DNA reads TGTGCCAGCAGTAAAGGGAAGGCTAGCGGGAATTTCTACAATGAGCAGTTCTTC. Translating it yields CASSKGKASGNFYNEQFF. This chain links TRBV6-1 with TRBJ2-1, with TRBD2 identical over 9 bases. With 5 bases clipped from V and 3 bases from J, the junction kept 14 bases outside the gene matches. Germline V gene data show CDR1 as MNHNS and CDR2 as SASEGT. CDR3 length: 18 residues.